The rows below give T cell receptor beta chains drawn from one sample of a study of OX40 agonist ivuxolimab in advanced cancers. Some clones are missing from TCRdb's copy, which holds only in-frame ones; the method was immunoSEQ multiplex PCR. The table lists around 90,000 clones, roughly nine tenths of them singletons. Sequenced here: CD4+ or CD8+ T cells sorted from blood, sampled in a trial of the OX40 agonist ivuxolimab. The receptors stem from an adult with an advanced solid tumor such as melanoma, head and neck, liver or kidney cancer. The CDR3 runs from the conserved cysteine through the conserved F or W. A D gene is named only where the DNA matches it firmly. The size of a clone is reported for some rows only, either as once, few or many, or as a class for expanded clones.

size: NA
V: TRBV28
J: TRBJ2-7
D: NA
length: 13
DNA: TGTGCCAGCACTCTCTTAGGGGTCCACGAGCAGTACTTC
CDR3: CASTLLGVHEQYF

size: NA
V: TRBV9
J: TRBJ2-2
D: TRBD1
length: 13
DNA: TGTGCCAGCAGCGCGACAGGGACCGGGGAGCTGTTTTTT
CDR3: CASSATGTGELFF

size: NA
V: TRBV12-5
J: TRBJ2-1
D: NA
length: 13
DNA: TGTGCTAGTGGTTTGGTAGATGGCAATGAGCAGTTCTTC
CDR3: CASGLVDGNEQFF

size: NA
V: TRBV18
J: TRBJ2-5
D: NA
length: 13
DNA: TGTGCCAGCTCACCAGCCGCGAGGGAGACCCAGTACTTC
CDR3: CASSPAARETQYF

size: few
V: TRBV19
J: TRBJ2-1
D: NA
length: 14
DNA: TGTGCCAGTAGTAAATTCTTTGGGGGCGATGAGCAGTTCTTC
CDR3: CASSKFFGGDEQFF

size: NA
V: TRBV19
J: TRBJ2-7
D: NA
length: 15
DNA: TGTGCCAGTAGTGTCCGTTCTAGCCTTACCTACGAGCAGTACTTC
CDR3: CASSVRSSLTYEQYF

size: once
V: TRBV30
J: TRBJ2-1
D: TRBD2
length: 14
DNA: TGTGCCTGGGCTAGCGGGAGGGGGCTAAGGGAGCAGTTCTTC
CDR3: CAWASGRGLREQFF

size: NA
V: TRBV4-1
J: TRBJ2-5
D: TRBD2
length: 14
DNA: TGCGCCAGCAGCCAGGGGGAGGGGTGGGAGACCCAGTACTTC
CDR3: CASSQGEGWETQYF

size: once
V: TRBV27
J: TRBJ1-3
D: NA
length: 13
DNA: TGTGTCAGCAGCGGGGTCGGTGGAAACACCATATATTTT
CDR3: CVSSGVGGNTIYF

size: NA
V: TRBV11-3
J: TRBJ2-1
D: TRBD1
length: 15
DNA: TGTGCCAGCAGCTGGGGGACAGGGGGCTACAATGAGCAGTTCTTC
CDR3: CASSWGTGGYNEQFF

size: NA
V: TRBV27
J: TRBJ2-6
D: NA
length: 16
DNA: TGTGCCAGCAAAAAATCAGGAGCCTCTGGGGCCAACGTCCTGACTTTC
CDR3: CASKKSGASGANVLTF

size: once
V: TRBV14
J: TRBJ2-1
D: NA
length: 13
DNA: TGTGCCAGCAACCTCGGGCCTATCGATGAGCAGTTCTTC
CDR3: CASNLGPIDEQFF

size: NA
V: TRBV5-1
J: TRBJ2-3
D: TRBD2
length: 15
DNA: TGCGCCAGCAGCCTGGGGACTAGAACCCCAGATACGCAGTATTTT
CDR3: CASSLGTRTPDTQYF

size: NA
V: TRBV2
J: TRBJ2-7
D: NA
length: 17
DNA: TGTGCCAGCAGGAGATTATTGGGGACGAGGAGCTCCTACGAGCAGTACTTC
CDR3: CASRRLLGTRSSYEQYF

size: NA
V: TRBV6-6
J: TRBJ2-3
D: TRBD2
length: 16
DNA: TGTGCCAGCAGTAAAATAGCGGGAGGGTACCCAGATACGCAGTATTTT
CDR3: CASSKIAGGYPDTQYF

size: NA
V: TRBV27
J: TRBJ2-7
D: TRBD1
length: 16
DNA: TGTGCCAGCAGTTGGTTTCCGGGACAGGGGACCTACGAGCAGTACTTC
CDR3: CASSWFPGQGTYEQYF

size: once
V: TRBV5-1
J: TRBJ2-7
D: NA
length: 17
DNA: TGCGCCAGCAGCCCCGGAATAGGCGGGACAACCCCCTACGAGCAGTACTTC
CDR3: CASSPGIGGTTPYEQYF

size: NA
V: TRBV30
J: TRBJ1-3
D: NA
length: 16
DNA: TGTGCCTGGAGCCGTGGGCAGGGGAGCTCTGGAAACACCATATATTTT
CDR3: CAWSRGQGSSGNTIYF

size: NA
V: TRBV7-3
J: TRBJ1-4
D: NA
length: 21
DNA: TGTGCCAGCAGCTTAACGAGCCGACACTGGACCGTGCCTGCAACTAATGAAAAACTGTTTTTT
CDR3: CASSLTSRHWTVPATNEKLFF

size: NA
V: TRBV18
J: TRBJ2-7
D: NA
length: 15
DNA: TGTGCCAGCTCTTCCTTAGCGGAGGGCTCCTACGAGCAGTACTTC
CDR3: CASSSLAEGSYEQYF

size: NA
V: TRBV5-4
J: TRBJ2-1
D: NA
length: 12
DNA: TGTGCCAGCAGCTTGGTTTACAATGAGCAGTTCTTC
CDR3: CASSLVYNEQFF

size: NA
V: TRBV6-5
J: TRBJ1-1
D: NA
length: 13
DNA: TGTGCCAGCAGTTACACGGGAAGAACTGAAGCTTTCTTT
CDR3: CASSYTGRTEAFF

size: once
V: TRBV18
J: TRBJ2-5
D: TRBD2
length: 17
DNA: TGTGCCAGCTCACCAGCACTAGCGGGAGGCGACCAAGAGACCCAGTACTTC
CDR3: CASSPALAGGDQETQYF

size: NA
V: TRBV7-2
J: TRBJ1-2
D: NA
length: 13
DNA: TGTGCCAGCAGTCCTCTAACAGCTTCGGGCTACACCTTC
CDR3: CASSPLTASGYTF

size: once
V: TRBV5-1
J: TRBJ2-5
D: NA
length: 12
DNA: TGCGCCAGCAGCTACGACCGGGACCCCGCGGACTTC
CDR3: CASSYDRDPADF

size: NA
V: TRBV19
J: TRBJ1-5
D: NA
length: 15
DNA: TGTGCCAGTAGTCCCGACATCAATAGCAATCAGCCCCAGCATTTT
CDR3: CASSPDINSNQPQHF

size: once
V: TRBV28
J: TRBJ2-7
D: TRBD2
length: 16
DNA: TGTGCCAGCCCCCCGGCGGGGGGCACGTATTCCTACGAGCAGTACTTC
CDR3: CASPPAGGTYSYEQYF

size: NA
V: TRBV28
J: TRBJ2-3
D: TRBD2
length: 13
DNA: TGTGCCAGCAGTATTAGCGGGAGGAATACGCAGTATTTT
CDR3: CASSISGRNTQYF

size: NA
V: TRBV10-3
J: TRBJ2-7
D: TRBD2
length: 13
DNA: TGTGCCATCAGTGATGGGACTAGGGGCGAGCAGTACTTC
CDR3: CAISDGTRGEQYF

size: NA
V: TRBV28
J: TRBJ1-2
D: NA
length: 14
DNA: TGTGCCAGCAGTTTGATTTCTAATAACTATGGCTACACCTTC
CDR3: CASSLISNNYGYTF

size: NA
V: TRBV7-2
J: TRBJ1-5
D: TRBD1
length: 13
DNA: TGTGCCAGTAGACAGGGGACCAATCAGCCCCAGCATTTT
CDR3: CASRQGTNQPQHF

size: NA
V: TRBV19
J: TRBJ2-3
D: TRBD2
length: 17
DNA: TGTGCCAGTAGTATCGGCTGGACTAGCGGGAGCGGGGAGGCCCAGTATTTT
CDR3: CASSIGWTSGSGEAQYF

size: NA
V: TRBV2
J: TRBJ2-1
D: TRBD2
length: 15
DNA: TGTGCCAGCAGTGAAGCGGGCGGGAGGGCAGATGAGCAGTTCTTC
CDR3: CASSEAGGRADEQFF

size: NA
V: TRBV5-1
J: TRBJ2-3
D: TRBD2
length: 17
DNA: TGCGCCAGCAGCGAGACTAGCGGGAGGGCCAACACAGATACGCAGTATTTT
CDR3: CASSETSGRANTDTQYF

size: NA
V: TRBV30
J: TRBJ1-5
D: TRBD1
length: 14
DNA: TGTGCCTGGAGTGGGGCAGGGGGGAATCAGCCCCAGCATTTT
CDR3: CAWSGAGGNQPQHF

size: NA
V: TRBV2
J: TRBJ2-2
D: NA
length: 14
DNA: TGTGCCAGTCTTACAGGCGCGAACACCGGGGAGCTGTTTTTT
CDR3: CASLTGANTGELFF

size: NA
V: TRBV10-3
J: TRBJ2-5
D: NA
length: 14
DNA: TGTGCCATCAGTGAGTCGGCCGGGATCGAGACCCAGTACTTC
CDR3: CAISESAGIETQYF

size: NA
V: TRBV19
J: TRBJ2-5
D: NA
length: 14
DNA: TGTGCCAGTAGTCTTCAGGGACATTCGGAGACCCAGTACTTC
CDR3: CASSLQGHSETQYF

size: NA
V: TRBV6-1
J: TRBJ1-6
D: NA
length: 14
DNA: TGTGCCAGCAGTGAACAGGGTCGTAATTCACCCCTCCACTTT
CDR3: CASSEQGRNSPLHF

size: NA
V: TRBV7-8
J: TRBJ2-7
D: TRBD2
length: 18
DNA: TGTGCCAGCAGCTTATTCCCGGGAGGGACTTCACCCCCCTACGAGCAGTACTTC
CDR3: CASSLFPGGTSPPYEQYF

size: NA
V: TRBV30
J: TRBJ1-5
D: NA
length: 14
DNA: TGTGCCTGGACGGGGATGGGGGACAATCAGCCCCAGCATTTT
CDR3: CAWTGMGDNQPQHF

size: NA
V: TRBV28
J: TRBJ2-7
D: NA
length: 13
DNA: TGTGCCAGCAGGACAGATAGCTCCTACGAGCAGTACTTC
CDR3: CASRTDSSYEQYF

size: NA
V: TRBV6-1
J: TRBJ1-1
D: NA
length: 14
DNA: TGTGCCAGCAGTGGGCAGGGAATGAGGACTGAAGCTTTCTTT
CDR3: CASSGQGMRTEAFF

size: NA
V: TRBV4-2
J: TRBJ1-5
D: TRBD1
length: 14
DNA: TGTGCCAGCACCCAGGGGGGGGAAAATCAGCCCCAGCATTTT
CDR3: CASTQGGENQPQHF

size: once
V: TRBV5-1
J: TRBJ2-3
D: NA
length: 16
DNA: TGCGCCAGCAGCTTGGCCGCACCTACTAGCACAGATACGCAGTATTTT
CDR3: CASSLAAPTSTDTQYF

size: NA
V: TRBV7-9
J: TRBJ2-7
D: TRBD1
length: 14
DNA: TGTGCCAGCAGCTCGGGACAGGGAAGGTACGAGCAGTACTTC
CDR3: CASSSGQGRYEQYF

size: NA
V: TRBV19
J: TRBJ2-4
D: NA
length: 15
DNA: TGTGCCAGTAGATCAGGGGGGCGAGCCAAAAACATTCAGTACTTC
CDR3: CASRSGGRAKNIQYF

size: NA
V: TRBV27
J: TRBJ2-3
D: NA
length: 16
DNA: TGTGCCAGCAGCAGAGCGGGCTCGCCGAAGACAGATACGCAGTATTTT
CDR3: CASSRAGSPKTDTQYF

size: NA
V: TRBV6-5
J: TRBJ2-3
D: TRBD1
length: 12
DNA: TGTGCCAGCGGGCCGGGACAGGATACGCAGTATTTT
CDR3: CASGPGQDTQYF

size: few
V: TRBV7-8
J: TRBJ2-2
D: NA
length: 15
DNA: TGTGCCAGCAGCTTAGCGGGGTTAGGGACCGGGGAGCTGTTTTTT
CDR3: CASSLAGLGTGELFF

size: NA
V: TRBV28
J: TRBJ1-2
D: TRBD1
length: 14
DNA: TGTGCCAGCAGTCCCGGGACAGTGATATTCGGCTACACCTTC
CDR3: CASSPGTVIFGYTF

size: few
V: TRBV2
J: TRBJ2-3
D: TRBD1
length: 15
DNA: TGTGCCAGCAGTGAAGGGGACAGGGGTACAGATACGCAGTATTTT
CDR3: CASSEGDRGTDTQYF

size: NA
V: TRBV10-3
J: TRBJ2-7
D: NA
length: 15
DNA: TGTGCCATCAGTGAGTCAGGGGGGAGAGGCTACGAGCAGTACTTC
CDR3: CAISESGGRGYEQYF

size: few
V: TRBV5-1
J: TRBJ2-7
D: NA
length: 13
DNA: TGCGCCAGCAGTTTCCTCCTATCTGGCGAGCAGTACTTC
CDR3: CASSFLLSGEQYF

size: NA
V: TRBV14
J: TRBJ2-1
D: TRBD2
length: 15
DNA: TGTGCCAGCAGCGCCCGACTAGCGGGAGAAGGTGAGCAGTTCTTC
CDR3: CASSARLAGEGEQFF